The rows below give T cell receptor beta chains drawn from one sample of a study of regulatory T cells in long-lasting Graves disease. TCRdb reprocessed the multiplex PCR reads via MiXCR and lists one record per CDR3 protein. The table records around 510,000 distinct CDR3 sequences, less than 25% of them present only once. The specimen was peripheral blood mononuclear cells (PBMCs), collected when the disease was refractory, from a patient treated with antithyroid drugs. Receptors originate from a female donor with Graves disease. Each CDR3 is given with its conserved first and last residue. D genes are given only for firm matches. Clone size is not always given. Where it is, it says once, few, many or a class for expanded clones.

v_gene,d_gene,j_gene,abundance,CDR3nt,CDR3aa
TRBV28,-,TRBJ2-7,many,TGTGCCAGCAGTTTTCGGGGCCGCGAGCAGTACTTC,CASSFRGREQYF
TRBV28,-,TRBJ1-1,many,TGTGCCAGCAGTAATACAGAGAACACTGAAGCTTTCTTT,CASSNTENTEAFF
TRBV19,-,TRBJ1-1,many,TGTGCCAGCAGCCCGTACTTGAACACTGAAGCTTTCTTT,CASSPYLNTEAFF
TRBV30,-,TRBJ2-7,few,TGTGCCTGGAGGGAGCCGTTAGGCAGAGCAGGTTACGAGCAGTACTTC,CAWREPLGRAGYEQYF
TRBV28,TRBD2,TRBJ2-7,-,TGTGCCAGCAGTTTAGTGCCTAGCGGGAGACACGAGCAGTACTTC,CASSLVPSGRHEQYF
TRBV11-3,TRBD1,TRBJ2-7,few,TGTGCCAGCAGCTCAAGGACAGGGGGCGAGCAGTACTTC,CASSSRTGGEQYF
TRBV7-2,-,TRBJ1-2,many,TGTGCCAGCAGCTTAGCTGGCGGAATATATGGCTACACCTTC,CASSLAGGIYGYTF
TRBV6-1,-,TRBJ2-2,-,TGTGCCAGCAGTGTCTGGGTAGGCGGGGAGCTGTTTTTT,CASSVWVGGELFF
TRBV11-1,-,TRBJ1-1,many,TGTGCCAGCAGCCCAGAGGTGGGAATCGCTGAAGCTTTCTTT,CASSPEVGIAEAFF
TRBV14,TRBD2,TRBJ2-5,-,TGTGCCAGCAGCAAAGATTTATCTAGCGGGCAAGAGACCCAGTACTTC,CASSKDLSSGQETQYF
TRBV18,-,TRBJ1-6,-,TGTGCCAGCTCACCACAGGCCAGCACTAATTCACCCCTCCACTTT,CASSPQASTNSPLHF
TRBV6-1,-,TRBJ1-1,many,TGTGCCAGCGAAGATCGACGGATCATGAACACTGAAGCTTTCTTT,CASEDRRIMNTEAFF
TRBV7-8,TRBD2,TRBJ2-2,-,TGTGCCAGCAGCCCTAAGATAGCCTTAGCGGGAGATTATTTCATGGGGGAGCTGTTTTTT,CASSPKIALAGDYFMGELFF
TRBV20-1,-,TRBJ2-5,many,TGCAGTGCTAGAGATGGGGCTAGAAGGACCCAGTACTTC,CSARDGARRTQYF
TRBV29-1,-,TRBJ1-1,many,TGCAGCGTTGAGGGCACGAGGAACACTGAAGCTTTCTTT,CSVEGTRNTEAFF
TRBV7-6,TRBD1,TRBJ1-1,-,TGTGCCAGCAGCGAGGGGGCTTTGGCTTTCTTT,CASSEGALAFF
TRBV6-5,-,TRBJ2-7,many,TGTGCCAGCAGTTTTGCAGCCTACGAGCAGTACTTC,CASSFAAYEQYF
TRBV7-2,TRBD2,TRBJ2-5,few,TGTGCCAGCAGCTTAGTAGCGGGATATCAAGAGACCCAGTACTTC,CASSLVAGYQETQYF
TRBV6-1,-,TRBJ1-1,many,TGTGCCTCCAGGGAGGGATCGAACACTGAAGCTTTCTTT,CASREGSNTEAFF
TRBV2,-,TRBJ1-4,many,TGTGCCAGCAGTGAAAGGTTTCTCGGAAAACTGTTTTTT,CASSERFLGKLFF
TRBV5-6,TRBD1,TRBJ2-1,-,TGTGCCAGCAGCTTTCCGGGACAGGCCGTCGATGAGCAGTTCTTC,CASSFPGQAVDEQFF
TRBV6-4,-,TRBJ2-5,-,TGTGCCAGCAGTTACTCGAAACCCGGAGAGACCCAGTACTTC,CASSYSKPGETQYF
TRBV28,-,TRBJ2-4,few,TGTGCCAGCAGTTTAATACAGGACCGCAAAAACATTCAGTACTTC,CASSLIQDRKNIQYF
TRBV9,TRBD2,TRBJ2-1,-,TGTGCCAGCAGCGTAGAGGGAGGGAGGGCCAAGAATGAGCAGTTCTTC,CASSVEGGRAKNEQFF
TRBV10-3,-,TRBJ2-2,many,TGTGCCATCAGTGCCCGAGGGAGGACAGCTACTCCGAACACCGGGGAGCTGTTTTTT,CAISARGRTATPNTGELFF
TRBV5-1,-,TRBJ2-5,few,TGCGCCAGCAGCTTTCCCGGTAGAGAGACCCAGTACTTC,CASSFPGRETQYF
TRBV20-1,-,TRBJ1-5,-,TGCAGTGCTAACCGGGACAATCAGCCCCAGCATTTT,CSANRDNQPQHF
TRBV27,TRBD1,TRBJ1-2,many,TGTGCCAGCAGGACAGGGGGTCGAGGCTACACCTTC,CASRTGGRGYTF
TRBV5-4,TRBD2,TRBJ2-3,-,TGTGCCAGCAGCCACCGGACTAGCGGGACGGATACGCAGTATTTT,CASSHRTSGTDTQYF
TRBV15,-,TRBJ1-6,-,TGTGCCACCACCGAACGGACAGAGGGTAATTCACCCCTCCACTTT,CATTERTEGNSPLHF
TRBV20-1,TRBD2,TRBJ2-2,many,TGCAGTGCTAGTAGACTAGCGGGAGTTACCGGGGAGCTGTTTTTT,CSASRLAGVTGELFF
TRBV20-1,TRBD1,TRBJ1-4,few,TGCAGTGCCCGGGGACAGGGGGTAGAAAAACTGTTTTTT,CSARGQGVEKLFF
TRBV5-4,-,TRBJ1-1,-,TGTGCCAGCAGCACGATGAACATTGAAGCTTTCTTT,CASSTMNIEAFF
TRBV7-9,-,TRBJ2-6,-,TGTGCCAGCAGCTTACTCGTCCTGACTTTC,CASSLLVLTF
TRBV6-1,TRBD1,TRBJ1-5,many,TGTGCCAGCAGTGGACAGGGGGCGAATAATCAGCCCCAGCATTTT,CASSGQGANNQPQHF
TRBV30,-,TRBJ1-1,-,TGTGCCTGGACACGAAGGGGGGGGGACACTGAAGCTTTCTTT,CAWTRRGGDTEAFF
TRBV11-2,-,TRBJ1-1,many,TGTGCCAGCAGGCGACTTGGACAAAACACTGAAGCTTTCTTT,CASRRLGQNTEAFF
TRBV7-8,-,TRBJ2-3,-,TGTGCCAGCAGCCCCGATGGGGGGGGGCGGGGAGTCACAGATACGCAGTATTTT,CASSPDGGGRGVTDTQYF
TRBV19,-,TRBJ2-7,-,TGTGCCAGTAGTATTCTCCTCGGGGCCTACGAGCAGTACTTC,CASSILLGAYEQYF
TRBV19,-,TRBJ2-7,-,TGTGCCAGTAGCTTACAGGGCGTCGAGCAGTACTTC,CASSLQGVEQYF
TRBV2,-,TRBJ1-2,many,TGTGCCAGCAGTCCACAGGGTCACTATGGCTACACCTTC,CASSPQGHYGYTF
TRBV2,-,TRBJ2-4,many,TGTGCCAGCACAGCGTGGACAGCCAAAAACATTCAGTACTTC,CASTAWTAKNIQYF
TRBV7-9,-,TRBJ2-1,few,TGTGCCAGCAGCCCCCAGGGCAATTTCAATGAGCAGTTCTTC,CASSPQGNFNEQFF
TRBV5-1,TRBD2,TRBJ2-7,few,TGCGCCAGCAGTTCGACTAGCGGGAAAACCTACGAGCAGTACTTC,CASSSTSGKTYEQYF
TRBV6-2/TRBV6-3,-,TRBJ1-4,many,TGTGCCAGCAGTTACTCTTCAGGGAGTGAAAAACTGTTTTTT,CASSYSSGSEKLFF